A selection of T cell receptor beta chains follows, all from one sample in a study of blood T cell repertoires in COVID-19. Here immunoSEQ multiplex PCR was the method, and the copy in TCRdb shows in-frame clones only, minus some. The table records around 84,000 clones, 85% of them present only once. The sequenced material came from peripheral blood. The receptors were sampled from a man at least 80 years old with active or convalescent COVID-19. Each CDR3 is given with its conserved first and last residue. D genes are given only for firm matches. Size tells how often a clone was seen (once, few, many) or the class of an expanded clone, and some rows leave it out.

V	D	length	size	J	DNA	CDR3
TRBV27	TRBD1	13	.	TRBJ1-2	TGTGCCAGCAGTCTTCGGACAGGGCGGGGCTACACCTTC	CASSLRTGRGYTF
TRBV21-1	.	17	.	TRBJ2-3	TGTGCCAGCAGCATTAGAGGGACTAGCGGGAGCACAGATACGCAGTATTTT	CASSIRGTSGSTDTQYF
TRBV5-1	.	13	.	TRBJ2-5	TGCGCCAGCAGCTTGCGTGTCGGGGAGACCCAGTACTTC	CASSLRVGETQYF
TRBV11-1	.	13	.	TRBJ1-5	TGTGCCAGCAGCTTAGAGGAGGAGCAGCCCCAGCATTTT	CASSLEEEQPQHF
TRBV6-5	.	14	.	TRBJ1-4	TGTGCCAGCAGCCGGCAAACCGGACAGGAAAAACTGTTTTTT	CASSRQTGQEKLFF
TRBV5-1	.	17	.	TRBJ1-2	TGCGCCAGCAGCAACACAAGCATGTCAGGGAATATCTATGGCTACACCTTC	CASSNTSMSGNIYGYTF
TRBV5-4	.	14	.	TRBJ2-3	TGTGCCAGCAGCTCCAGGCAGACCACAGATACGCAGTATTTT	CASSSRQTTDTQYF
TRBV18	.	13	.	TRBJ1-2	TGTGCCAGCTCACCGCAGGGGTGGGATGGCTACACCTTC	CASSPQGWDGYTF
TRBV3-1/TRBV3-2	TRBD1	16	.	TRBJ2-2	TGTGCCAGCAGCAAGCAAGGGGGCGAGTACACCGGGGAGCTGTTTTTT	CASSKQGGEYTGELFF
TRBV5-8	TRBD2	17	.	TRBJ2-1	TGTGCCAGCAGCTACAGACTAGCGGGAGCGGGTGCGGATGAGCAGTTCTTC	CASSYRLAGAGADEQFF
TRBV6-5	TRBD2	15	.	TRBJ2-1	TGTGCCAGCGGGTACCTAGCGGGGGGGCCGGGCGAGCAGTTCTTC	CASGYLAGGPGEQFF
TRBV7-2	.	18	.	TRBJ1-4	TGTGCCAGCAGCTTATCCCGACAGAACCTCGCAACTAATGAAAAACTGTTTTTT	CASSLSRQNLATNEKLFF
TRBV29-1	.	11	once	TRBJ1-2	TGCAGCGTTGGCGGGGCTGGGGGCTACACCTTC	CSVGGAGGYTF
TRBV3-1/TRBV3-2	.	14	.	TRBJ1-5	TGTGCCAGCAGCCAAGATCCGGGAAAGCAGCCCCAGCATTTT	CASSQDPGKQPQHF
TRBV20-1	.	10	.	TRBJ2-1	TGCAGTGCCTTATACAATGAGCAGTTCTTC	CSALYNEQFF
TRBV28	TRBD2	15	once	TRBJ2-2	TGTGCCAGCAGACACCGGGCGGGGGTTGACGGGGAGCTGTTTTTT	CASRHRAGVDGELFF
TRBV6-5	.	14	once	TRBJ2-2	TGTGCCAGCAGTCGGACTACGAACACCGGGGAGCTGTTTTTT	CASSRTTNTGELFF
TRBV7-6	TRBD1	17	few	TRBJ1-4	TGTGCCAGCAGCGCCGGGACAGGGAAAACAACTAATGAAAAACTGTTTTTT	CASSAGTGKTTNEKLFF
TRBV6-5	TRBD1	15	.	TRBJ1-2	TGTGCCAGCAGTAGCCGACAGGGGCCGTTGAGCGGCTACACCTTC	CASSSRQGPLSGYTF
TRBV5-4	TRBD1	15	.	TRBJ1-2	TGTGCCAGCAGCTTGGCTCGGACAGGGGGCTATGGCTACACCTTC	CASSLARTGGYGYTF
TRBV19	.	13	.	TRBJ1-2	TGTGCCAGTAACGAGGGACTTAACTATGGCTACACCTTC	CASNEGLNYGYTF
TRBV7-9	TRBD1	15	.	TRBJ2-3	TGTGCCAGCAGCTTAGTAGGGGGCCCTTCCGATACGCAGTATTTT	CASSLVGGPSDTQYF